A single sample gave rise to the 21 T cell receptor beta chains below, sequenced in a study of T cell responses to AZD1222 COVID-19 vaccine. Clones were sequenced by immunoSEQ multiplex PCR, and TCRdb holds only the in-frame ones, with some missing. The sample gives over 110,000 clones, approximately 94% of which show up once; roughly 4.9% is in the top ten. Source: peripheral blood, taken on day 0 of AZD1222 vaccination. Receptor source: an adult in good health.

This rearrangement joins TRBV5-5 to TRBJ1-1, with D perhaps TRBD1 (5 bases). The CDR3 consists of 16 residues. Germline assignment: CDR1 SGHKS and CDR2 YYEKEE (reference sequence). V lost 6 bases and J lost 0, with 18 bases in between. The CDR3, as DNA: TGTGCCAGCACCCCTGTGGGGGGGGTCATGAACACTGAAGCTTTCTTT. Translating gives CASTPVGGVMNTEAFF.

The rearrangement links TRBV4-1 to TRBJ2-7, with 9 bases that match TRBD1. Germline-derived CDR1 and CDR2 are MGHRA and YSYEKL. The CDR3 has 13 residues. The V and J ends lost 5 bases and 4 bases, in that order; junction bases with no gene match: 3. The CDR3 DNA is TGCGCCAGCAGCTTGACAGGGGGTTACGAGCAGTACTTC. The encoded protein is CASSLTGGYEQYF.

V is TRBV6-5 and J is TRBJ1-2, with D unresolved. V dropped 5 bases and J dropped 3 bases, with 13 bases sitting between them. The V gene's germline CDR1 is MNHEY and CDR2 SVGAGI. CDR3 size: 14 residues. The CDR3 nucleotides read TGTGCCAGCAGTCCCGGCTCACGGGACTATGGCTACACCTTC. Protein sequence: CASSPGSRDYGYTF.

The chain uses TRBV9 and TRBJ2-5; TRBD1 matches 8 bases. This CDR3 spans 14 amino acids. The ends lost 3 bases at V and 5 bases at J; junction bases unmatched: 6. Germline-derived CDR1 and CDR2 are SGDLS and YYNGEE. The DNA for the CDR3 is TGTGCCAGCAGCGGGGGGCAGGGGGCCGAGACCCAGTACTTC. It translates to CASSGGQGAETQYF.

The gene calls are TRBV27 and TRBJ2-1; 10 bases fit TRBD2. The CDR3 contains 16 residues. The J segment lost 4 bases and the V segment lost 2 bases, leaving 5 bases of the junction unmatched. The germline gives CDR1 MNHEY, CDR2 SMNVEV (reference sequence). The chain's CDR3 is CASSLPGLADYNEQFF. The CDR3 DNA reads as TGTGCCAGCAGTTTACCCGGACTAGCGGATTACAATGAGCAGTTCTTC.

V usage is TRBV7-7 and J usage is TRBJ2-3; a weak D match, TRBD2 (6 bases). The V end was cut by 2 bases, the J end by 0 bases, with 9 bases between. This CDR3 contains 15 residues. The germline V gene has CDR1 SSHAT and CDR2 FNYEAQ (reference sequence). The CDR3 bases are TGTGCCAGCAGCTTAATCGGGGGTAGCACAGATACGCAGTATTTT. Translated, it gives CASSLIGGSTDTQYF.

The chain is built from TRBV2 and TRBJ2-7; D is unclear. Between the trimmed V and J ends, which lost 4 bases and 4 bases, there was a span of 8 bases. The germline V gene has CDR1 SNHLY and CDR2 FYNNEI. The CDR3 has 12 residues. The CDR3 is CASSGQIYEQYF. DNA of the CDR3: TGTGCCAGCAGTGGGCAGATATACGAGCAGTACTTC. The full variable domain, with the rest looked up from reference TRBV2 and TRBJ2-7, is EPEVTQTPSHQVTQMGQEVILRCVPISNHLYFYWYRQILGQKVEFLVSFYNNEISEKSEIFDDQFSVERPDGSNFTLKIRSTKLEDSAMYFCASSGQIYEQYFGPGTRLTVT.

V is TRBV6-1 and J is TRBJ1-5; 7 nucleotides match TRBD1. Germline loops: CDR1 MNHNS, CDR2 SASEGT. With V trimmed by 2 bases and J by 11 bases, 9 bases remained unmatched. CDR3 length: 14 amino acids. The CDR3 region is CASSERKGDSTQHF. DNA of the CDR3: TGTGCCAGCAGTGAAAGAAAAGGGGACAGCACCCAGCATTTT.

This sequence joins TRBV19 and TRBJ2-3, with TRBD2 as a possible D gene (6 bases). The CDR3 consists of 15 residues. From germline, CDR1 is LNHDA and CDR2 SQIVND (reference sequence). V lost 4 bases and J lost 5, with 16 bases in between. The CDR3: CASSRREGGKDTQYF. As DNA, the CDR3 is TGTGCCAGTAGTAGACGTGAGGGAGGAAAAGATACGCAGTATTTT. The variable domain in full, completed from reference TRBV19 and TRBJ2-3, reads DGGITQSPKYLFRKEGQNVTLSCEQNLNHDAMYWYRQDPGQGLRLIYYSQIVNDFQKGDIAEGYSVSREKKESFPLTVTSAQKNPTAFYLCASSRREGGKDTQYFGPGTRLTVL.

This chain joins TRBV6-1 and TRBJ1-2; D is ambiguous. V lost 2 bases, J lost 4 bases, and 5 bases lay in between. CDR3 size: 12 residues. Germline-derived CDR1 and CDR2 are MNHNS and SASEGT. The CDR3 nucleotides read TGTGCCAGCAGTGAATTTAGCTATGGCTACACCTTC. Translating it yields CASSEFSYGYTF.

The CDR3 nucleotides are TGTGCCAGCAGCTTAGACCATACGCGGAAAGAGACCCAGTACTTC. Residues: CASSLDHTRKETQYF. This rearrangement joins TRBV11-2 to TRBJ2-5; D not resolved. This CDR3 has 15 residues. CDR1 is SGHAT and CDR2 is FQNNGV in the germline V gene. Trimming left V 0 bases short and J 3 bases short, with 11 bases between.

CDR3 DNA: TGCGCCAGCGGGACCGGGACAGAAAATTCACCCCTCCACTTT. This codes for CASGTGTENSPLHF. V usage is TRBV23-1 and J usage is TRBJ1-6; 7 nucleotides line up with TRBD1. TRBV23-1 is treated as an ORF (open reading frame) with a function not yet certain. This CDR3 contains 14 residues. V trimming: 8 bases; J trimming: 7 bases; junction bases outside the gene matches: 8.

V usage is TRBV2 and J usage is TRBJ2-2; 9 bases match TRBD2. Germline-derived CDR1 and CDR2 are SNHLY and FYNNEI. With 8 bases clipped from V and 0 bases from J, the junction kept 7 bases outside the gene matches. CDR3 length equals 16 residues. The CDR3 nucleotides read TGTGCCAGCCAGAATCGCGGGGGGGCGAACACCGGGGAGCTGTTTTTT. This codes for CASQNRGGANTGELFF.

The chain combines TRBV7-6 with TRBJ2-3, with D possibly being TRBD2 (5 bases). Trimming stripped 5 bases from V and 5 bases from J, with 20 bases between. From germline, CDR1 is SGHVS and CDR2 FNYEAQ. The CDR3 has 16 residues. The CDR3: CASSPQWGEGRDTQYF. The CDR3 nucleotides are TGTGCCAGCAGCCCTCAATGGGGAGAAGGGCGAGATACGCAGTATTTT.

The chain employs TRBV5-1 and TRBJ1-4; 8 bases agree with TRBD1. V was pared by 7 bases and J by 0 bases, with 2 bases of the junction left unmatched. The CDR3 loop spans 14 amino acids. Germline assignment: CDR1 SGHRS and CDR2 YFSETQ. The CDR3 DNA follows: TGCGCCAGCCGGGACAGGTCAACTAATGAAAAACTGTTTTTT. As protein: CASRDRSTNEKLFF.

The J gene is TRBJ1-3, the V gene TRBV14, with D perhaps TRBD1 (5 bases). With 2 bases removed from V and 4 bases from J, the gap between germline ends came to 9 bases. Germline V gene lookup returns CDR1 SGHDN and CDR2 FVKESK. The CDR3 runs to 14 residues. Here the CDR3 reads CASSQSRGGNTIYF. The CDR3 bases are TGTGCCAGCAGCCAATCCCGGGGGGGAAACACCATATATTTT.

CDR3 amino acids: CASSSHDETGGSLTNQPQHF. Written as DNA, the CDR3 is TGTGCCAGCAGCAGCCATGATGAGACGGGGGGATCTCTAACTAATCAGCCCCAGCATTTT. The chain has TRBV7-7 and TRBJ1-5; possible D gene TRBD1, 5 bases. This CDR3 region has 20 residues. Germline V gene lookup returns CDR1 SSHAT and CDR2 FNYEAQ (reference sequence). V was pared by 5 bases and J by 4 bases, with 30 bases between.

The chain is built from TRBV5-4 and TRBJ2-2; D might be TRBD1 or TRBD2, each matching 6 bases. The V gene lost 4 bases and the J gene lost 7 bases, with 20 bases spanning the gap. Germline CDR1 SGHNT, CDR2 YYREEE (reference sequence). The CDR3 is made up of 16 amino acids. This CDR3 is CASSNNGGLRGGELFF. In nucleotides, the CDR3 is TGTGCCAGCAGCAACAACGGGGGCCTTAGGGGCGGGGAGCTGTTTTTT.

V usage is TRBV6-5 and J usage is TRBJ1-1; 7 positions match TRBD1. Per the germline V gene, CDR1 is MNHEY and CDR2 is SVGAGI. The V and J ends lost 5 bases and 5 bases, in that order; junction bases with no gene match: 5. This CDR3 comprises 13 residues. CDR3 DNA: TGTGCCAGCAGTACGACAGGGTCAACTGAAGCTTTCTTT. It translates to CASSTTGSTEAFF.

The chain has TRBV29-1 and TRBJ2-7, with D perhaps assigned TRBD1 or TRBD2 (6 bases each). The CDR3 is 15 residues long. Trimming removed 1 base at V and 0 bases at J, with 13 bases between. CDR1 and CDR2 from the germline V gene are SQVTM and ANQGSEA. As DNA, the CDR3 is TGCAGCGTTGAAGTATCGGGGGCCTCCTCCTACGAGCAGTACTTC. It translates to CSVEVSGASSYEQYF.

V is TRBV7-8 and J is TRBJ1-1; D perhaps matches TRBD1 (5 bases). The CDR3 has 13 amino acids. Germline-derived CDR1 and CDR2 are SGHVS and FQNEAQ. Trimming took 6 bases from V and 3 from J, leaving 11 bases between them. CDR3 DNA: TGTGCCAGCAGACCCCTAGGGGACACTGAAGCTTTCTTT. Translated: CASRPLGDTEAFF.